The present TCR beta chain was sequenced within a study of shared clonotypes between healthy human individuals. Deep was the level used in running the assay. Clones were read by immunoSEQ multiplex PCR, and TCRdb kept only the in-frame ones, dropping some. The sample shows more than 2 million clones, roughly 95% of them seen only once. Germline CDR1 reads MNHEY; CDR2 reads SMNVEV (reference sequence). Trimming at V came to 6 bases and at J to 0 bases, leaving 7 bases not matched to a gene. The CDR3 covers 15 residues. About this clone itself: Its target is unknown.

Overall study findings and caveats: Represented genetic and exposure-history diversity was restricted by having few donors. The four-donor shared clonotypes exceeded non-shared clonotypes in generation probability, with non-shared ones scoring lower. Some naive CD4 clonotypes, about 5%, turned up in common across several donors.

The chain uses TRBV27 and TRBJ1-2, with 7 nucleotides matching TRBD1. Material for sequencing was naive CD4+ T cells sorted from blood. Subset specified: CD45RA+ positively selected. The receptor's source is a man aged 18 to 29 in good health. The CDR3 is CASRGTGAPNYGYTF. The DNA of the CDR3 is TGTGCCAGCAGGGGTACAGGGGCCCCTAACTATGGCTACACCTTC.